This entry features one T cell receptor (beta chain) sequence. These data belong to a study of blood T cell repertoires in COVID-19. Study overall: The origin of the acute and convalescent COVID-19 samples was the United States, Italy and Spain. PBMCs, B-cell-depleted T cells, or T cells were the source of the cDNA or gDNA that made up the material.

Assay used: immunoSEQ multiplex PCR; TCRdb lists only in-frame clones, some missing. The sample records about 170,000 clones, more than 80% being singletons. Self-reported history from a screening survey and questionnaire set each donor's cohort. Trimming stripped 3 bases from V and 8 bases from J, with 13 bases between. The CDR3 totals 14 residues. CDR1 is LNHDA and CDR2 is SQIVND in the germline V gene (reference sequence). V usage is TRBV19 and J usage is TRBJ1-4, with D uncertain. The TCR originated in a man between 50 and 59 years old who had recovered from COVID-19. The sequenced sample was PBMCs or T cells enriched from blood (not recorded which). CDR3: CASSISALREKLFF. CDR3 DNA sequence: TGTGCCAGTAGTATCTCGGCCTTGAGGGAAAAACTGTTTTTT.